Sequencing of this T cell receptor (beta chain) was carried out in a study of T cells after yellow fever vaccination. Study overall: The authors prepared low-cell-number fractions using SMART-Seq v4 Ultra Low Input. Whole-study findings and limits: Primary-vaccination clones mostly resurfaced post-booster (more than 95% CD4, roughly 90% CD8). Secondary responses were weaker yet peaked faster, day 5 versus 15.

The V gene's germline CDR1 is LGHNA and CDR2 YNFKEQ. The CDR3 is 16 residues long. Trimming removed 1 base from V and 7 bases from J; junction bases left unmatched: 8. Synthesis of TCR cDNA relied on 5'RACE template switching, which attached a universal primer site and UMIs. TCRdb redid the calling of the 5' RACE reads with MiXCR, one entry per CDR3 protein. The sample lists around 250,000 distinct CDR3 sequences; about 5% were seen once. This clonotype was found a few times. Its cognate antigen is unknown. This TCR was sampled from a man aged 18 to 30 who received the YFV17D yellow fever vaccine. The sample was CD4+ T cells sorted from PBMCs, taken on the day of the yellow fever booster vaccination. The gene calls are TRBV4-2 and TRBJ2-2; 8 positions agree with TRBD1. As DNA, the CDR3 is TGTGCCAGCAGCCAAGCGGACAGGGATGTGGTCGGGGAGCTGTTTTTT. Amino acid sequence: CASSQADRDVVGELFF.